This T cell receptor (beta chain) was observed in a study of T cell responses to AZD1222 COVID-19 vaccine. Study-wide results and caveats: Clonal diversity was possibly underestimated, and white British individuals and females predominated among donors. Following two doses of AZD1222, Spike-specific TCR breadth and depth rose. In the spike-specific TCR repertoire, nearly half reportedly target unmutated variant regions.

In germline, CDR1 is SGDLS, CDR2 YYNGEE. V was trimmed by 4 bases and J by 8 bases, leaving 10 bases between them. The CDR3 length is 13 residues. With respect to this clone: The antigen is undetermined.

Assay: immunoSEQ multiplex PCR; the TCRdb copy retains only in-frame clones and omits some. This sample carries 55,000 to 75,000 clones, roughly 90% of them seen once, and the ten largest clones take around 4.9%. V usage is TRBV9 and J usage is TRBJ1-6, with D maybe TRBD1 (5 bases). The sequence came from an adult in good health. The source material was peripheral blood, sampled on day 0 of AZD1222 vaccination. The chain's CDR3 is CASSLLGDSPLHF. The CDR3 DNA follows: TGTGCCAGCAGCCTTCTGGGGGATTCACCCCTCCACTTT.